Following are 26 T cell receptor beta chains from one sample sequenced in a study of T cells after yellow fever vaccination. TCRdb reanalysed the 5' RACE reads using MiXCR and keeps one entry per CDR3 protein. Here the sample spans roughly 330,000 distinct CDR3 sequences, 3% to 4.5% being singletons. This material consisted of PBMCs, taken 5 days after the yellow fever booster vaccination. The receptor set was obtained from a man between 18 and 35 years old who received the YFV17D yellow fever vaccine.

The chain is built from TRBV20-1 and TRBJ1-1; D is uncertain. Trimming took off 7 bases at V and 1 base at J, with 13 bases between the two ends. The CDR3 contains 13 residues. Germline lookup yields CDR1 DFQATT and CDR2 SNEGSKA (reference sequence). The CDR3 region has the DNA TGCAGTGTTTCACCGATATCGAACACTGAAGCTTTCTTT. It translates to CSVSPISNTEAFF.

This clonotype was found many times. The rearrangement links TRBV4-1 to TRBJ1-3; tentatively, D is TRBD1 (6 bases). V shed 3 bases and J shed 0 bases, with 9 bases lying between them. The CDR3 has 15 residues. Germline lookup yields CDR1 MGHRA and CDR2 YSYEKL. The CDR3 loop reads CASSHQGFSGNTIYF. Written as DNA, the CDR3 is TGCGCCAGCAGCCATCAGGGGTTCTCTGGAAACACCATATATTTT.

The chain is built from TRBV9 and TRBJ1-4, with TRBD1 identical over 7 bases. The germline gives CDR1 SGDLS, CDR2 YYNGEE. The CDR3 has 16 residues. The V gene end was trimmed by 0 bases and the J gene end by 7 bases; junction bases not matched to a gene: 9. CDR3 bases: TGTGCCAGCAGCGTAGGGCCAGGGGACAGATCTGAAAAACTGTTTTTT. This codes for CASSVGPGDRSEKLFF.

The chain links TRBV5-1 to TRBJ2-5; D uncertain. The CDR3 runs 15 residues. Deletions cut 4 bases from V and 3 bases from J, with 16 bases between. CDR1 is SGHRS, CDR2 YFSETQ, per germline. Written as DNA, the CDR3 is TGCGCCAGCAGCCCCTCACTCTTACCCGAAGAGACCCAGTACTTC. It specifies CASSPSLLPEETQYF.

A note on this clonotype: A much more abundant neighbour one base away suggests this may be a read error. The CDR3, as DNA: TGCGCCAGCAGCCAAGACGGGTCAGGTATAGGGACCCAGTACTTC. Translating it yields CASSQDGSGIGTQYF. The J gene is TRBJ2-5, the V gene TRBV4-1, with unresolved D. The V end was cut by 0 bases, the J end by 7 bases, with 15 bases between. CDR1 MGHRA and CDR2 YSYEKL come from the germline V gene. The CDR3 is 15 amino acids.

This clonotype was seen only a few times. The rearrangement joins TRBV6-1 to TRBJ2-7, with D perhaps TRBD1 or TRBD2 (5 bases each). Germline V CDR1 and CDR2: MNHNS, SASEGT. The CDR3 is 15 residues long. V gave up 2 bases and J gave up 3 bases, with 14 bases separating them. CDR3 loop: CASSELRGPGYEQYF. CDR3 in DNA: TGTGCCAGCAGTGAACTCCGGGGCCCCGGCTACGAGCAGTACTTC.

This clonotype was detected many times. The chain is built from TRBV13 and TRBJ2-1; D might be TRBD2 (6 bases). This CDR3 has 13 amino acids. V gave up 5 bases and J gave up 10 bases, with 15 bases separating them. From germline, CDR1 is PRHDT and CDR2 FYEKMQ (reference sequence). The CDR3 region has the DNA TGTGCCAGCAGCCGCCGAGGAGGGGTCGAGCAGTTCTTC. This translates into CASSRRGGVEQFF.

This clonotype was detected only a few times. The chain recombines TRBV12-3 or TRBV12-4 with TRBJ2-1; D perhaps matches TRBD1 (6 bases). V dropped 1 base and J dropped 9 bases, with 10 bases sitting between them. The CDR3 extends over 13 amino acids. CDR3 sequence reads: CASSLGGQAEQFF. In DNA form, the CDR3 reads TGTGCCAGCAGTTTAGGGGGGCAGGCTGAGCAGTTCTTC.

This clonotype has just a few counts. J is TRBJ1-2 and V is TRBV28, with D possibly being TRBD1 (5 bases). The CDR3 totals 14 residues. With 5 bases removed from V and 4 bases from J, the gap between germline ends came to 14 bases. CDR1 and CDR2 from the germline V gene are MDHEN and SYDVKM. CDR3 sequence (DNA): TGTGCCAGCAGTCCGACAGCGATGGGCTATGGCTACACCTTC. The encoded protein is CASSPTAMGYGYTF.

This clonotype was observed many times. This chain links TRBV27 with TRBJ2-5; D may be TRBD2 (6 bases). Trimming removed 0 bases from V and 5 bases from J, with 7 bases in between. Germline values: CDR1 MNHEY, CDR2 SMNVEV (reference sequence). This CDR3 has 13 residues. CDR3 DNA sequence: TGTGCCAGCAGTTTATCAGGGAGGGAGACCCAGTACTTC. It codes for CASSLSGRETQYF.

This clonotype was seen ten or more times. J is TRBJ2-2 and V is TRBV10-3; no definite D call. The CDR3 is 14 amino acids. Trimming took off 3 bases at V and 1 base at J, with 6 bases between the two ends. CDR1 is ENHRY, CDR2 SYGVKD, per germline. The CDR3 sequence: CAISDRGNTGELFF. CDR3 coding DNA: TGTGCCATCAGTGACCGCGGGAACACCGGGGAGCTGTTTTTT.

This clonotype has at least ten counts. The gene calls are TRBV10-3 and TRBJ2-7; 11 bases map to TRBD1. Germline V gene lookup returns CDR1 ENHRY and CDR2 SYGVKD. The trim removed 4 bases at V and 7 bases at J, leaving 6 bases unmatched. The CDR3 totals 14 residues. The CDR3 bases are TGTGCCATCAGTGTTATGGGGACAGGGGGTGAGCAGTACTTC. Amino acid sequence: CAISVMGTGGEQYF.

The gene calls are TRBV4-1 and TRBJ2-7; D might be TRBD1 or TRBD2, each matching 6 bases. Trimming stripped 1 base from V and 6 bases from J, with 19 bases between. CDR1 is MGHRA and CDR2 is YSYEKL in the germline V gene. This CDR3 has 16 amino acids. CDR3 region: CASSQVLGFGGAEQYF. The CDR3 nucleotides are TGCGCCAGCAGCCAAGTACTAGGGTTCGGGGGCGCCGAGCAGTACTTC.

The chain uses TRBV7-2 and TRBJ2-4; D might be TRBD1 (5 bases). CDR1 SGHTA and CDR2 FQGNSA come from the germline V gene. Trimming removed 3 bases at V and 7 bases at J, with 13 bases between. The CDR3 runs to 14 residues. CDR3 DNA sequence: TGTGCCAGCAGCTTCCTAAGGACAATCAACATTCAGTACTTC. It codes for CASSFLRTINIQYF.

A few counts support this clonotype. The chain has TRBV7-2 and TRBJ1-2; 7 nucleotides agree with TRBD1. V shed 1 base, J shed 7 bases, and the junction held 6 bases outside the gene matches. The germline V gene has CDR1 SGHTA and CDR2 FQGNSA. The CDR3 totals 14 residues. The CDR3 DNA follows: TGTGCCAGCAGCTTAGGGGGAGGGGGCCTTGGCTACACCTTC. As protein: CASSLGGGGLGYTF. The whole variable domain, filled in from reference TRBV7-2 and TRBJ1-2, reads GAGVSQSPSNKVTEKGKDVELRCDPISGHTALYWYRQSLGQGLEFLIYFQGNSAPDKSGLPSDRFSAERTGGSVSTLTIQRTQQEDSAVYLCASSLGGGGLGYTFGSGTRLTVV.

This clonotype has just a few counts. This chain links TRBV4-1 with TRBJ1-2; D is possibly TRBD1 (5 bases). Germline CDR1 reads MGHRA; CDR2 reads YSYEKL. V was pared by 1 base and J by 8 bases, with 17 bases between. This CDR3 has 15 residues. The CDR3 region has the DNA TGCGCCAGCAGCCAAGTGGGGGGAATGGGGCGAGGCTACACCTTC. This encodes CASSQVGGMGRGYTF.

This clonotype has just a few counts. The chain joins TRBV12-3 or TRBV12-4 to TRBJ1-2, with no clear D. The CDR3 is 12 amino acids. Trimming removed 6 bases from V and 6 bases from J, with 11 bases in between. CDR3 protein: CASRLLNDGYTF. Here the CDR3 DNA reads TGTGCCAGCAGACTATTAAACGATGGCTACACCTTC.

This clonotype came up many times. J is TRBJ1-1 and V is TRBV7-2; tentative D call: TRBD1 (6 bases). V dropped 3 bases and J dropped 4 bases, with 21 bases sitting between them. The CDR3 has 17 residues. CDR1 and CDR2 from the germline V gene are SGHTA and FQGNSA. CDR3 sequence (DNA): TGTGCCAGCAGCTTCCGGGACACCGAAAATCGGGGCACTGAAGCTTTCTTT. Its protein product is CASSFRDTENRGTEAFF. The entire variable domain, with the rest obtained from reference TRBV7-2 and TRBJ1-1, is as follows: GAGVSQSPSNKVTEKGKDVELRCDPISGHTALYWYRQSLGQGLEFLIYFQGNSAPDKSGLPSDRFSAERTGGSVSTLTIQRTQQEDSAVYLCASSFRDTENRGTEAFFGQGTRLTVV.

This clonotype was observed at least ten times. The V and J genes are TRBV4-1 and TRBJ1-1; D ambiguous. Germline values: CDR1 MGHRA, CDR2 YSYEKL. Trimming left V 0 bases short and J 5 bases short, with 10 bases between. The CDR3 is made up of 14 amino acids. Here the CDR3 reads CASSQESGRTEAFF. CDR3 DNA: TGCGCCAGCAGCCAAGAGTCGGGGAGGACTGAAGCTTTCTTT.

In this sample, this clonotype turned up many times. V and J are TRBV18 and TRBJ1-6, with D perhaps matching TRBD1 (5 bases). CDR3 length: 16 residues. Germline CDR1 and CDR2: KGHSH and LQKENI. Between the trimmed V and J ends, which lost 6 bases and 10 bases, there was a span of 22 bases. The CDR3 loop is CASSPEGESSRSPLHF. The CDR3 coding sequence is TGTGCCAGCTCCCCCGAAGGGGAAAGTAGCAGGTCACCCCTCCACTTT.

The rearrangement uses TRBV4-2 and TRBJ2-3; the match to TRBD2 covers 9 bases. The CDR3 loop spans 16 amino acids. From germline, CDR1 is LGHNA and CDR2 YNFKEQ. The trim removed 4 bases at V and 1 base at J, leaving 6 bases unmatched. Written as DNA, the CDR3 is TGTGCCAGCAGCCTAGCGGGGGCCCCGGGCACAGATACGCAGTATTTT. Protein product: CASSLAGAPGTDTQYF.

In its sample, this clonotype was seen many times. This chain connects TRBV5-1 to TRBJ2-3; 8 nucleotides agree with TRBD2. The CDR3 length is 15 residues. Germline CDR1 is SGHRS and CDR2 is YFSETQ. Germline trimming cut 5 bases from V and 4 bases from J; bases unmatched to any gene: 9. The CDR3 bases are TGCGCCAGCAGGGAAAGCGGGGGTCGTGCAGATACGCAGTATTTT. Residues: CASRESGGRADTQYF. Together with reference TRBV5-1 and TRBJ2-3, the CDR3 gives the full variable domain: KAGVTQTPRYLIKTRGQQVTLSCSPISGHRSVSWYQQTPGQGLQFLFEYFSETQRNKGNFPGRFSGRQFSNSRSEMNVSTLELGDSALYLCASRESGGRADTQYFGPGTRLTVL.

This clonotype was counted ten times or more. The rearrangement uses TRBV6-5 and TRBJ2-1; 11 bases map to TRBD2. This CDR3 has 16 amino acids. Trimming at V came to 5 bases and at J to 9 bases, leaving 12 bases not matched to a gene. Germline lookup yields CDR1 MNHEY and CDR2 SVGAGI. Written as DNA, the CDR3 is TGTGCCAGCAGTATTAGCGGGGGGGCTTTGCGGGGTGAGCAGTTCTTC. It yields the protein CASSISGGALRGEQFF.

This clonotype was seen at least ten times. The rearrangement links TRBV7-2 to TRBJ2-5; tentatively, D is TRBD1 (5 bases). V gave up 3 bases and J gave up 1 base, with 9 bases separating them. The length of the CDR3 is 14 residues. Germline V gene lookup returns CDR1 SGHTA and CDR2 FQGNSA. The CDR3 sequence: CASSLTASQETQYF. The CDR3 DNA reads TGTGCCAGCAGCTTGACAGCCTCCCAAGAGACCCAGTACTTC.

The chain couples TRBV2 to TRBJ2-3, with D perhaps matching TRBD2 (6 bases). The CDR3 runs to 13 residues. Germline V gene data show CDR1 as SNHLY and CDR2 as FYNNEI. Trimming left V 6 bases short and J 2 bases short, with 9 bases between. CDR3: CASRRRDTDTQYF. CDR3 DNA: TGTGCCAGCAGGAGGAGGGACACAGATACGCAGTATTTT.

The chain links TRBV5-1 to TRBJ1-1; D is unresolved. Deletions cut 4 bases from V and 4 bases from J, with 11 bases between. The CDR3 has 13 residues. Per the germline V gene, CDR1 is SGHRS and CDR2 is YFSETQ. The CDR3: CASSPIRGTEAFF. CDR3 nucleotide sequence: TGCGCCAGCAGCCCGATCCGGGGCACTGAAGCTTTCTTT.